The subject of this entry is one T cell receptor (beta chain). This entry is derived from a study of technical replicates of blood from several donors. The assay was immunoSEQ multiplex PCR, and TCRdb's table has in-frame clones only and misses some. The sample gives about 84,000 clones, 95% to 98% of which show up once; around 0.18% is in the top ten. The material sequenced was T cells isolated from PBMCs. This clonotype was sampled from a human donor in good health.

CDR3 sequence reads: CASRPIEQGVRTEAFF. The CDR3 DNA reads as TGCGCCAGCAGACCCATAGAACAGGGCGTTCGGACTGAAGCTTTCTTT. The chain combines TRBV4-1 with TRBJ1-1; D possibly corresponds to TRBD1 (6 bases). Per germline, CDR1 MGHRA and CDR2 YSYEKL. The V end lost 6 bases, the J end lost 5 bases, and 22 bases lay between the germline ends. The CDR3 runs to 16 residues.